This T cell receptor (beta chain) was sequenced in a study of blood T cell repertoires in COVID-19. Study-level background: Sources were T cells, B-cell-depleted T cells, or PBMCs; the material itself was cDNA or gDNA.

The assay was immunoSEQ multiplex PCR, and TCRdb's table has in-frame clones only and misses some. The sample records 250,000 to 300,000 clones, 86% being singletons. Trimming stripped 6 bases from V and 4 bases from J, with 18 bases between. This CDR3 is 14 amino acids long. CDR1 is SQVTM and CDR2 is ANQGSEA in the germline V gene. While infection was still active, Seattle patients were enrolled and then followed longitudinally. The TCR sequence derives from a young woman with COVID-19, enrolled during active disease. V usage is TRBV29-1 and J usage is TRBJ1-2; TRBD1 is a possible D gene (5 bases). The material sequenced was peripheral blood. In DNA, the CDR3 is TGCAGCGTCCCCGAATGGGGCCAAATCTATGGCTACACCTTC. This translates into CSVPEWGQIYGYTF.